This T cell receptor beta chain was identified in a study of neurological immune-mediated disorders. This clonotype was picked up many times. The CDR3 consists of 16 residues. The germline CDR1 and CDR2 sequences are LGHDT and YNNKEL (reference sequence). Trimming at V came to 3 bases and at J to 7 bases, leaving 14 bases not matched to a gene. It was blood bank volunteers in Maryland, USA who made up the healthy controls. Unsorted libraries used 2 million PBMCs kept at -80 degrees C. The authors produced cDNA by 5'RACE using 10-nucleotide random UMIs. TCRdb re-derived calls from the 5' RACE reads in MiXCR, one entry per CDR3 protein. The sample lists 72,000 or so distinct CDR3 sequences; roughly a sixth were seen once.

The specimen was PBMCs. The sequence derives from a woman aged 35 to 49 in good health. The chain is built from TRBV3-1 and TRBJ2-5; 7 bases agree with TRBD2. The CDR3 bases are TGTGCCAGCAGCCAGAGCAGACTAGCTCAACGGGTGACCCAGTACTTC. Protein product: CASSQSRLAQRVTQYF.